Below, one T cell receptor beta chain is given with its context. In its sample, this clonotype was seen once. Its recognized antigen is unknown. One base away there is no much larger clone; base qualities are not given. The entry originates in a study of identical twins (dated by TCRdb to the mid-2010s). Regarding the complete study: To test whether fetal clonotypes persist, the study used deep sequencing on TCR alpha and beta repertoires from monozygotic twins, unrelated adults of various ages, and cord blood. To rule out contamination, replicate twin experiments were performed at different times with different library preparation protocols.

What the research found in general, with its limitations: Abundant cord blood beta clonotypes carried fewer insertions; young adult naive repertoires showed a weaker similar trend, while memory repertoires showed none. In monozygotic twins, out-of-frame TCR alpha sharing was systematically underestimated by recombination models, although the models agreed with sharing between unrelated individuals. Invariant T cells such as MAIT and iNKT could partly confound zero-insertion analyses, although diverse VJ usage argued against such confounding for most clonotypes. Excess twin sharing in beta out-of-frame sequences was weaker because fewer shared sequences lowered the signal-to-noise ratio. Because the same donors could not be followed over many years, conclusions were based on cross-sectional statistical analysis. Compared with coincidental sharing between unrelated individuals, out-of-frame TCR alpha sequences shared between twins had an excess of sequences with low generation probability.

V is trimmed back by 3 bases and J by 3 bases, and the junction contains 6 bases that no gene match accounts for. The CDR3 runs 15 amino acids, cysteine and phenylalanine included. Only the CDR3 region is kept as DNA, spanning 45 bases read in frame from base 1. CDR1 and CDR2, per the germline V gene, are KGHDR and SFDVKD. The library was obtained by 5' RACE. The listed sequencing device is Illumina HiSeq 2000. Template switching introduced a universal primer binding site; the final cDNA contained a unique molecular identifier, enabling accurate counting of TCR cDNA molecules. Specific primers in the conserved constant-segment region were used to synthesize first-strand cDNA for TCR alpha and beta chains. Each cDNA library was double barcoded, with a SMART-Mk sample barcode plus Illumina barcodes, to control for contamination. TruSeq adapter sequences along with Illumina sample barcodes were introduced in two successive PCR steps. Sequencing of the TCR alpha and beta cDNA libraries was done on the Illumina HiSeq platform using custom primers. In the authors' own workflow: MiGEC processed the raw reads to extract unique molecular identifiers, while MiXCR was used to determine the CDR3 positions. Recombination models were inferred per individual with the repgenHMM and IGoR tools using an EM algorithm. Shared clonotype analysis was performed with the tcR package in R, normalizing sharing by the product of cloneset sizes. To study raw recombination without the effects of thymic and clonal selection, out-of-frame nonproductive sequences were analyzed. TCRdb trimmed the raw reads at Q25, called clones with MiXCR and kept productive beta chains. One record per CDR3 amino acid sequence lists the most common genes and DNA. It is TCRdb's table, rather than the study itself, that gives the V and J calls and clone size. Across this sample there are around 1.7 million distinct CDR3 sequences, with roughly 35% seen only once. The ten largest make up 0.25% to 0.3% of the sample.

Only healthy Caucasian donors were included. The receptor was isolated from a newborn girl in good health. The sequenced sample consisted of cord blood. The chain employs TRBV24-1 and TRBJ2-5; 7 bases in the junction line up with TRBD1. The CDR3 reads CATSDPGQKKETQYF. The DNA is TGTGCCACCAGTGATCCGGGACAGAAAAAAGAGACCCAGTACTTC.